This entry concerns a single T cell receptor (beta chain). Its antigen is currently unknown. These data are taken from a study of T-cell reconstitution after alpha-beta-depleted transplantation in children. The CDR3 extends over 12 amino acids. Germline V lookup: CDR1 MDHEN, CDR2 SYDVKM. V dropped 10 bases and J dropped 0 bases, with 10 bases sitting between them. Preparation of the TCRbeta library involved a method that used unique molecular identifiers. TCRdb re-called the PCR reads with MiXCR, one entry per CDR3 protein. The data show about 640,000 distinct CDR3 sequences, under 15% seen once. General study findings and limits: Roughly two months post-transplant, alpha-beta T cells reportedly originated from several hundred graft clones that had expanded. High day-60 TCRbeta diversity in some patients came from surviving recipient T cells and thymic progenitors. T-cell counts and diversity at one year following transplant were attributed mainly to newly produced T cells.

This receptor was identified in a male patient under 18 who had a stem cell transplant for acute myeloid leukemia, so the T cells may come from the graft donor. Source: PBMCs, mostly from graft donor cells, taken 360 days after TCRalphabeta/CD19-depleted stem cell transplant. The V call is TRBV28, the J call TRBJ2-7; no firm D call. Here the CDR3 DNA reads TGTGCCACCGGTGGCAGCTCCTACGAGCAGTACTTC. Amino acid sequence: CATGGSSYEQYF.